This passage covers 17 T cell receptor beta chains from one sample sequenced in a study of CD8 T cells in Susac syndrome. With random hexamers, about 0.45 to 1 ug RNA was reverse transcribed. One entry per CDR3 protein results from TCRdb running MiXCR on the immunoSEQ multiplex PCR reads. The sample records some 300,000 distinct CDR3 sequences, 70% to 90% being singletons. The source material was CD8+ T cells from PBMCs. Source of these receptors: a human donor with multiple sclerosis.

CDR3 sequence (DNA): TGTGCCAGCTCACCTAGTACTCTTGATGGCTACACCTTC. Translating it yields CASSPSTLDGYTF. V usage is TRBV18 and J usage is TRBJ1-2; D is unclear. The V gene lost 3 bases and the J gene lost 6 bases, with 11 bases spanning the gap. This CDR3 is built from 13 residues. Germline CDR1 KGHSH, CDR2 LQKENI.

A single count supports this clonotype. V gene TRBV4-1 combines with J gene TRBJ1-5, with 8 nucleotides matching TRBD1. Unmatched junction bases numbered 3, after V lost 0 bases and J lost 2 bases. Germline CDR1 reads MGHRA; CDR2 reads YSYEKL. This CDR3 region has 16 residues. The CDR3 loop is CASSQDAGGGNQPQHF. CDR3 in DNA: TGCGCCAGCAGCCAAGATGCAGGGGGCGGCAATCAGCCCCAGCATTTT.

The V and J genes are TRBV19 and TRBJ1-2; perhaps TRBD1 as D (6 bases). This CDR3 has 12 amino acids. Germline V gene lookup returns CDR1 LNHDA and CDR2 SQIVND (reference sequence). Trimming stripped 7 bases from V and 5 bases from J, with 11 bases between. The CDR3: CASIGTRYGYTF. CDR3 sequence (DNA): TGTGCCAGTATAGGGACAAGATATGGCTACACCTTC.

This chain uses TRBV11-2 with TRBJ2-1, with TRBD2 matching over 7 bases. The J segment lost 3 bases and the V segment lost 4 bases, leaving 15 bases of the junction unmatched. Germline CDR1 reads SGHAT; CDR2 reads FQNNGV. The length of the CDR3 is 18 residues. The CDR3 reads CASSSPWEGQRGYNEQFF. CDR3 coding DNA: TGTGCCAGCAGCTCTCCGTGGGAGGGCCAAAGGGGCTACAATGAGCAGTTCTTC.

This chain connects TRBV27 to TRBJ2-5; TRBD2 is a possible D gene (5 bases). The CDR3 contains 13 residues. V dropped 6 bases and J dropped 7 bases, with 15 bases sitting between them. Per the germline V gene, CDR1 is MNHEY and CDR2 is SMNVEV (reference sequence). The CDR3 spells CASSVERGGTQYF. Written as DNA, the CDR3 is TGTGCCAGCAGCGTGGAGAGAGGAGGGACCCAGTACTTC.

V gene TRBV9 combines with J gene TRBJ2-1, with D perhaps TRBD2 (5 bases). Germline V gene lookup returns CDR1 SGDLS and CDR2 YYNGEE. This CDR3 region has 11 residues. Deletions cut 7 bases from V and 6 bases from J, with 8 bases between. CDR3 region: CASGGGNEQFF. DNA of the CDR3: TGTGCCAGCGGAGGAGGCAATGAGCAGTTCTTC.

The J gene is TRBJ2-3, the V gene TRBV27, with D perhaps being TRBD1 or TRBD2 (5 bases each). The CDR3 is 15 residues long. The germline gives CDR1 MNHEY, CDR2 SMNVEV (reference sequence). V lost 4 bases and J 3 bases, leaving 14 bases between the germline ends. CDR3 in amino acids: CASSYRGRRTDTQYF. The CDR3 nucleotides read TGTGCCAGCAGTTATCGGGGCCGGAGGACAGATACGCAGTATTTT.

Only a few counts were recorded for this clonotype. The V call is TRBV10-3, the J call TRBJ2-7; possibly TRBD2 for D (5 bases). Germline V lookup: CDR1 ENHRY, CDR2 SYGVKD. This CDR3 is built from 14 residues. V lost 2 bases, J lost 7 bases, and 15 bases lay in between. The CDR3 DNA reads TGTGCCATCAGTGAGGTCGCGGGCCGGCGGGAGCAGTACTTC. Protein product: CAISEVAGRREQYF.

V gene TRBV29-1 combines with J gene TRBJ2-1, with 11 bases aligning to TRBD2. Trimming took 6 bases from V and 3 from J; bases not matched to a gene: 7. The CDR3 sequence is 15 residues long. The germline gives CDR1 SQVTM, CDR2 ANQGSEA. The CDR3 here is CSVHSGRANYNEQFF. Here the CDR3 DNA reads TGCAGCGTCCATAGCGGGAGGGCCAACTACAATGAGCAGTTCTTC.

CDR3 protein: CASRPVGTQYF. CDR3 DNA sequence: TGTGCCAGTCGACCCGTGGGGACCCAGTACTTC. The rearrangement uses TRBV19 and TRBJ2-5; the D is unclear. V lost 8 bases, J lost 7 bases, and 11 bases lay in between. The CDR3 length is 11 residues. Germline CDR1 is LNHDA and CDR2 is SQIVND (reference sequence).

This clonotype appeared a single time. The chain carries TRBV27 and TRBJ2-2; tentatively, D is TRBD2 (6 bases). Deletions cut 4 bases from V and 3 bases from J, with 9 bases between. The length of the CDR3 is 14 residues. Germline V gene lookup returns CDR1 MNHEY and CDR2 SMNVEV (reference sequence). The CDR3 DNA reads TGTGCCAGCAGTTCCCGGGAGTACACCGGGGAGCTGTTTTTT. As protein: CASSSREYTGELFF.

CDR3 loop: CASSLASYRGDEQFF. DNA for the CDR3: TGTGCCAGCAGCTTAGCTTCGTATCGGGGGGATGAGCAGTTCTTC. The gene calls are TRBV7-9 and TRBJ2-1, with 7 positions matching TRBD2. From germline, CDR1 is SEHNR and CDR2 FQNEAQ (reference sequence). This CDR3 has 15 residues. V was pared by 0 bases and J by 8 bases, with 7 bases of the junction left unmatched.

V is TRBV19 and J is TRBJ1-5; D is perhaps TRBD1 (5 bases). The CDR3 runs to 16 residues. With 1 base removed from V and 3 bases from J, the gap between germline ends came to 13 bases. In germline, CDR1 is LNHDA, CDR2 SQIVND (reference sequence). The CDR3 DNA is TGTGCCAGTAGTATAGTCCGGGACGGCTTCAATCAGCCCCAGCATTTT. The encoded protein is CASSIVRDGFNQPQHF.

The chain employs TRBV6-4 and TRBJ2-3; no clear D. V lost 5 bases and J 1 base, leaving 10 bases between the germline ends. The germline V gene encodes CDR1 MRHNA and CDR2 SNTAGT. CDR3 length: 14 amino acids. CDR3 DNA sequence: TGTGCCAGCAGTCGGAGCCAGGGCACAGATACGCAGTATTTT. It specifies CASSRSQGTDTQYF.

J is TRBJ2-1 and V is TRBV10-3; the D is unclear. V lost 4 bases, J lost 9 bases, and 7 bases lay in between. Germline values: CDR1 ENHRY, CDR2 SYGVKD. The CDR3 spans 11 residues. This CDR3 reads CAISVSREQFF. CDR3 DNA sequence: TGTGCCATCAGTGTGAGCCGTGAGCAGTTCTTC.

The V gene is TRBV5-1, the J gene TRBJ2-2, with a weak D call TRBD1 (6 bases). CDR3 length: 15 amino acids. Trimming shortened V by 9 bases and J by 3 bases, and 18 bases separated the two germline ends. Germline V gene lookup returns CDR1 SGHRS and CDR2 YFSETQ. The CDR3 spells CATQKDSVYTGELFF. The CDR3 nucleotides are TGCGCCACACAAAAGGACAGCGTCTACACCGGGGAGCTGTTTTTT.

The chain combines TRBV20-1 with TRBJ2-1; 7 nucleotides agree with TRBD2. The CDR3 covers 14 residues. Trimming cost V 6 bases and J 7 bases; bases outside gene matches: 12. Germline lookup yields CDR1 DFQATT and CDR2 SNEGSKA (reference sequence). The CDR3 region has the DNA TGCAGTGCCACCCGGGACTACTATGGTAATGAGCAGTTCTTC. Translating it yields CSATRDYYGNEQFF.